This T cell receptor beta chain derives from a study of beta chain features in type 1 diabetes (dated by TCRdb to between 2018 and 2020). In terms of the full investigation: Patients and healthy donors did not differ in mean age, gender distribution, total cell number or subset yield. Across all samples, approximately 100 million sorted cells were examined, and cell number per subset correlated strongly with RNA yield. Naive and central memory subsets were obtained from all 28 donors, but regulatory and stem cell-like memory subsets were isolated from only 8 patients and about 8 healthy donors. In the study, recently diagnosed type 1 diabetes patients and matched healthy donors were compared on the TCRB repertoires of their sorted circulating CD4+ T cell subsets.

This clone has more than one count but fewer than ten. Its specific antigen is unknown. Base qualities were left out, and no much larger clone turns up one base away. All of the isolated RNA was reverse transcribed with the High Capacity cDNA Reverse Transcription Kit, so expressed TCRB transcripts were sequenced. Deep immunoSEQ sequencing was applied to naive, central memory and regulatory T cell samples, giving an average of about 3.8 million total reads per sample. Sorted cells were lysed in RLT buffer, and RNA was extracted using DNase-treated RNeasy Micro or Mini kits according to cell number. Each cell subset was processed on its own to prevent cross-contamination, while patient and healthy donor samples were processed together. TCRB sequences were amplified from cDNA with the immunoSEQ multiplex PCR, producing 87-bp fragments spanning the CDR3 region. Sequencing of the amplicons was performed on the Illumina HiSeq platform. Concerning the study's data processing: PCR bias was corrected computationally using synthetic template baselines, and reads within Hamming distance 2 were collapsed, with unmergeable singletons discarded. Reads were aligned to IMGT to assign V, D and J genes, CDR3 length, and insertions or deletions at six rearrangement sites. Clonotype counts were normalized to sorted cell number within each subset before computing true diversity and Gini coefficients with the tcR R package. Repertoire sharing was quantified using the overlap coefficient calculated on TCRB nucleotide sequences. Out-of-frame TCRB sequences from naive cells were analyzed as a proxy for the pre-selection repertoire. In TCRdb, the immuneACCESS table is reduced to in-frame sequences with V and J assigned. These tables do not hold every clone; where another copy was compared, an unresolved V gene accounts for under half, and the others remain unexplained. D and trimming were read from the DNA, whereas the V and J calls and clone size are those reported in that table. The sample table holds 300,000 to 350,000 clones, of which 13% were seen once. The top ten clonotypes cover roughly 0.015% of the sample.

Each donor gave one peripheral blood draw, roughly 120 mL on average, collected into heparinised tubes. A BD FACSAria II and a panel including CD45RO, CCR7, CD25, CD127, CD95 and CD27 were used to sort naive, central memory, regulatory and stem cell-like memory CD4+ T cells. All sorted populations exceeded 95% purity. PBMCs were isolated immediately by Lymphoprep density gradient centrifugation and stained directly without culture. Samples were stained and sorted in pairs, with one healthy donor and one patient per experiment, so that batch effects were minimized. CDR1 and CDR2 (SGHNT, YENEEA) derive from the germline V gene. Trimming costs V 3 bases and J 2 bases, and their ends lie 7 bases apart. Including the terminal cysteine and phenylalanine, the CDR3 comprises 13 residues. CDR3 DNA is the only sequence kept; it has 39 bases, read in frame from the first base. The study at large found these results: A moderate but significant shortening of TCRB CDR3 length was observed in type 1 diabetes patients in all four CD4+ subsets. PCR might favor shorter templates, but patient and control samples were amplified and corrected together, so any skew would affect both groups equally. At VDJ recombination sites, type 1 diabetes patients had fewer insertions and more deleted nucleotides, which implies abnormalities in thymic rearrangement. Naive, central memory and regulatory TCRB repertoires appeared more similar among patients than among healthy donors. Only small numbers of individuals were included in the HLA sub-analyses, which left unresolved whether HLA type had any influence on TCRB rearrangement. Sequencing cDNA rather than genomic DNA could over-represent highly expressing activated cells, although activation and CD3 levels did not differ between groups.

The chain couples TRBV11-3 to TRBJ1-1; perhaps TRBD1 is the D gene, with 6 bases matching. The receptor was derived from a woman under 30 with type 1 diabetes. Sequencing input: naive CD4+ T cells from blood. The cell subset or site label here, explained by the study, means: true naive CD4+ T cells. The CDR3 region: CASSLGHNTEAFF. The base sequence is TGTGCCAGCAGCTTGGGACACAACACTGAAGCTTTCTTT.